The 8 T cell receptor beta chains in this list originate from one sample, sequenced in a study of shared clonotypes between healthy human individuals. Assay: immunoSEQ multiplex PCR; the TCRdb copy retains only in-frame clones and omits some. The sample has approximately 940,000 clones, less than 85% seen once. The sample taken for sequencing was memory CD4+ T cells sorted from blood. Subset indicated: CD45RA-negative fraction. The receptors derive from a man between 18 and 35 years old in good health.

The chain couples TRBV15 to TRBJ1-4; D might be TRBD1 (5 bases). V was cut by 0 bases and J by 7 bases, with 12 bases left in between. Germline CDR1 is LNHNV and CDR2 is YYDKDF (reference sequence). CDR3 length: 15 residues. CDR3: CATSRDRGRFEKLFF. The CDR3 bases are TGTGCCACCAGCAGAGATCGGGGACGGTTTGAAAAACTGTTTTTT.

V and J are TRBV6-1 and TRBJ2-5; D might be TRBD1 (6 bases). The V gene lost 1 base and the J gene lost 4 bases, with 10 bases spanning the gap. Germline-derived CDR1 and CDR2 are MNHNS and SASEGT. This CDR3 region has 14 residues. The CDR3 bases are TGTGCCAGCAGTGAAGTCGGGACATTAGAGACCCAGTACTTC. It codes for CASSEVGTLETQYF.

The chain couples TRBV4-1 to TRBJ2-7; D is ambiguous. Trimming stripped 3 bases from V and 3 bases from J, with 12 bases between. In germline, CDR1 is MGHRA, CDR2 YSYEKL. This CDR3 contains 14 residues. CDR3 protein: CASSHDDGYYEQYF. The CDR3 nucleotides are TGCGCCAGCAGCCATGACGACGGTTACTACGAGCAGTACTTC.

This rearrangement joins TRBV7-9 to TRBJ1-1, with 7 bases lining up with TRBD1. CDR1 SEHNR and CDR2 FQNEAQ come from the germline V gene (reference sequence). V shed 4 bases, J shed 0 bases, and the junction held 5 bases outside the gene matches. The CDR3 has 15 residues. CDR3 DNA: TGTGCCAGCAGCTCCGGGACAGCGATGAACACTGAAGCTTTCTTT. Residues: CASSSGTAMNTEAFF.

In this sample, this clone turned up once. The rearrangement joins TRBV7-2 to TRBJ2-5; 9 positions agree with TRBD2. The CDR3 contains 14 residues. V shed 5 bases, J shed 5 bases, and the junction held 6 bases outside the gene matches. CDR1 is SGHTA, CDR2 FQGNSA, per germline. In nucleotides, the CDR3 is TGTGCCAGCAGCCCCCAGGCGGGAGGGGAGACCCAGTACTTC. It encodes CASSPQAGGETQYF.

CDR3 loop: CASSEQGSYGYTF. CDR3 DNA sequence: TGTGCCAGTAGTGAACAGGGCAGCTATGGCTACACCTTC. V and J are TRBV19 and TRBJ1-2; weak D call: TRBD1 (6 bases). The CDR3 sequence is 13 residues long. Germline V gives CDR1 LNHDA, CDR2 SQIVND (reference sequence). V gave up 5 bases and J gave up 4 bases, with 11 bases separating them.

The chain is built from TRBV6-1 and TRBJ2-2; D call uncertain. The CDR3 contains 15 residues. The germline V gene encodes CDR1 MNHNS and CDR2 SASEGT. The V gene lost 4 bases and the J gene lost 2 bases, with 11 bases spanning the gap. CDR3 in amino acids: CASSGRTTNTGELFF. Here the CDR3 DNA reads TGTGCCAGCAGTGGCAGGACCACCAACACCGGGGAGCTGTTTTTT.

The chain is built from TRBV19 and TRBJ2-1, with 9 bases identical to TRBD1. The V segment lost 7 bases and the J segment 0 bases; nucleotides outside the gene matches: 19. This CDR3 has 20 residues. The germline gives CDR1 LNHDA, CDR2 SQIVND (reference sequence). CDR3 sequence: CASKNTPQGALWSSYNEQFF. The CDR3 nucleotides are TGTGCCAGTAAGAACACCCCACAGGGGGCCCTATGGTCCTCCTACAATGAGCAGTTCTTC.